These 16 T cell receptor beta chains share one sample of origin, sequenced in a study of T cells after yellow fever vaccination. TCRdb reprocessed the 5' RACE reads via MiXCR and lists one record per CDR3 protein. The data hold around 200,000 distinct CDR3 sequences, with about 11% observed a single time. The sequenced sample was CD8+ T cells sorted from PBMCs, obtained 15 days after the yellow fever booster vaccination. All receptors come from a young man who received the YFV17D yellow fever vaccine.

This chain connects TRBV6-5 to TRBJ2-7; the D gene is possibly TRBD1 (7 bases). This CDR3 contains 13 residues. Trimming removed 2 bases at V and 5 bases at J, with 10 bases between. Germline CDR1 and CDR2: MNHEY and SVGAGI. In DNA, the CDR3 is TGTGCCAGCAGTTACAGCAGGGGGGACGAGCAGTACGTC. It encodes CASSYSRGDEQYV.

This clonotype was observed a few times. V is TRBV18 and J is TRBJ2-3, with 8 nucleotides matching TRBD1. The CDR3 runs 17 residues. Trimming at V came to 3 bases and at J to 0 bases, leaving 8 bases not matched to a gene. From germline, CDR1 is KGHSH and CDR2 LQKENI. CDR3 protein: CASSPLGQATSTDTQYF. The CDR3 DNA follows: TGTGCCAGCTCACCCTTGGGACAGGCCACTAGCACAGATACGCAGTATTTT.

The rearrangement joins TRBV7-3 to TRBJ2-3; 8 nucleotides align to TRBD2. CDR1 SGHTA and CDR2 FQGTGA come from the germline V gene. CDR3 length: 18 amino acids. V lost 2 bases to trimming and J lost 0 bases; unmatched junction nucleotides: 10. CDR3 nucleotide sequence: TGTGCCAGCAGCTTATATCCAGCGGGGGAGCCTAGCACAGATACGCAGTATTTT. As protein: CASSLYPAGEPSTDTQYF. Full variable domain (missing parts from reference TRBV7-3 and TRBJ2-3): GAGVSQTPSNKVTEKGKYVELRCDPISGHTALYWYRQSLGQGPEFLIYFQGTGAADDSGLPNDRFFAVRPEGSVSTLKIQRTERGDSAVYLCASSLYPAGEPSTDTQYFGPGTRLTVL.

The rearrangement uses TRBV5-1 and TRBJ1-2; D is possibly TRBD1 (6 bases). Germline-derived CDR1 and CDR2 are SGHRS and YFSETQ. The length of the CDR3 is 14 residues. Deletions cut 6 bases from V and 4 bases from J, with 16 bases between. The CDR3 region is CASTPTPGAYGYTF. The CDR3 bases are TGCGCCAGCACACCTACCCCAGGGGCCTATGGCTACACCTTC. The entire variable domain, with the rest obtained from reference TRBV5-1 and TRBJ1-2, is as follows: KAGVTQTPRYLIKTRGQQVTLSCSPISGHRSVSWYQQTPGQGLQFLFEYFSETQRNKGNFPGRFSGRQFSNSRSEMNVSTLELGDSALYLCASTPTPGAYGYTFGSGTRLTVV.

The CDR3 DNA reads as TGTGCCAGCACCTCAGCGGGGGGGTTATTCGAGCAGTTCTTC. Translation gives CASTSAGGLFEQFF. The chain links TRBV6-2 or TRBV6-3 to TRBJ2-1, with 10 positions matching TRBD2. This CDR3 contains 14 residues. Per the germline V gene, CDR1 is MNHEY and CDR2 is SVGEGT. Unmatched junction bases numbered 10, after V lost 7 bases and J lost 10 bases.

This clonotype was detected only a few times. This chain links TRBV20-1 with TRBJ2-4; D assignment may be TRBD1 or TRBD2 (5 bases each). Per the germline V gene, CDR1 is DFQATT and CDR2 is SNEGSKA (reference sequence). The CDR3 runs 14 residues. Trimming left V 4 bases short and J 3 bases short, with 13 bases between. The CDR3 DNA follows: TGCAGTGCTAATCGGGGCCTGGACAAAAACATTCAGTACTTC. Translation: CSANRGLDKNIQYF.

This clonotype was recorded a few times. The rearrangement links TRBV6-6 to TRBJ2-5, with D perhaps matching TRBD1 or TRBD2 (5 bases each). This CDR3 region has 14 residues. Germline values: CDR1 MNHNY, CDR2 SVGAGI (reference sequence). With 2 bases removed from V and 2 bases from J, the gap between germline ends came to 9 bases. The DNA of the CDR3 is TGTGCCAGCAGTTACCTGGGACGGCAAGAGACCCAGTACTTC. As protein: CASSYLGRQETQYF.

This clonotype was picked up many times. This chain connects TRBV7-2 to TRBJ1-2, with TRBD1 as a possible D gene (5 bases). This CDR3 contains 15 residues. With 4 bases removed from V and 6 bases from J, the gap between germline ends came to 18 bases. The V gene's germline CDR1 is SGHTA and CDR2 FQGNSA. CDR3 nucleotides: TGTGCCAGCAGCTCCTGGAAACAGGTTACCGATGGCTACACCTTC. It is translated as CASSSWKQVTDGYTF. The full variable domain, with the rest looked up from reference TRBV7-2 and TRBJ1-2, is GAGVSQSPSNKVTEKGKDVELRCDPISGHTALYWYRQSLGQGLEFLIYFQGNSAPDKSGLPSDRFSAERTGGSVSTLTIQRTQQEDSAVYLCASSSWKQVTDGYTFGSGTRLTVV.

This clonotype appeared a few times. Mismatch with germline at one junction end may stem from a read error. The rearrangement uses TRBV5-5 and TRBJ1-1, with 11 bases that match TRBD1. The CDR3 consists of 19 residues. Germline values: CDR1 SGHKS, CDR2 YYEKEE (reference sequence). CDR3 bases: TGTGCCAGCAGCTTGGAGGATTTGATTCGGGACAGGGGGAACGCTGAAGCTTTCTTT. Protein: CASSLEDLIRDRGNAEAFF. The variable domain in full, completed from reference TRBV5-5 and TRBJ1-1, reads DAGVTQSPTHLIKTRGQQVTLRCSPISGHKSVSWYQQVLGQGPQFIFQYYEKEERGRGNFPDRFSARQFPNYSSELNVNALLLGDSALYLCASSLEDLIRDRGNAEAFFGQGTRLTVV.

The CDR3 coding sequence is TGTGCCAGCAGATCTCAGGGATCAACTAATGAAAAACTGTTTTTT. Protein product: CASRSQGSTNEKLFF. The chain carries TRBV6-5 and TRBJ1-4; D possibly corresponds to TRBD1 (5 bases). Between the trimmed V and J ends, which lost 6 bases and 0 bases, there was a span of 11 bases. Germline loops: CDR1 MNHEY, CDR2 SVGAGI. CDR3 length: 15 amino acids.

The chain employs TRBV5-1 and TRBJ2-7; D is uncertain. V lost 3 bases, J lost 4 bases, and 14 bases lay in between. This CDR3 is built from 14 residues. Germline V CDR1 and CDR2: SGHRS, YFSETQ. DNA of the CDR3: TGCGCCAGCAGCTACCTGCCTACAGCTTACGAGCAGTACTTC. Amino acids: CASSYLPTAYEQYF.

This clonotype occurred a few times. The chain recombines TRBV27 with TRBJ2-7, with TRBD2 as a possible D gene (6 bases). Trimming stripped 2 bases from V and 0 bases from J, with 14 bases between. The germline gives CDR1 MNHEY, CDR2 SMNVEV (reference sequence). The length of the CDR3 is 16 residues. The CDR3 sequence: CASSLLGGVGSYEQYF. CDR3 coding DNA: TGTGCCAGCAGTTTACTGGGGGGAGTCGGCTCCTACGAGCAGTACTTC.

This chain joins TRBV7-8 and TRBJ1-6; the match to TRBD1 covers 8 bases. Unmatched junction bases numbered 11, after V lost 8 bases and J lost 14 bases. The CDR3 is 13 amino acids. Germline V gives CDR1 SGHVS, CDR2 FQNEAQ. The CDR3 sequence: CASSDRAFSSLHF. In DNA, the CDR3 is TGTGCCAGCTCGGACAGGGCCTTTTCCTCCCTCCACTTT.

The chain carries TRBV15 and TRBJ2-1; 7 positions match TRBD2. This CDR3 has 15 amino acids. The junction had 11 bases not matched to a gene; V was cut back by 5 bases and J by 7 bases. Looked up from germline, CDR1 is LNHNV and CDR2 is YYDKDF (reference sequence). CDR3 protein: CATSGQLAAGNEQFF. DNA of the CDR3: TGTGCCACCAGCGGACAACTAGCAGCGGGGAATGAGCAGTTCTTC. The full variable domain, in which reference TRBV15 and TRBJ2-1 provide the parts outside the CDR3, is DAMVIQNPRYQVTQFGKPVTLSCSQTLNHNVMYWYQQKSSQAPKLLFHYYDKDFNNEADTPDNFQSRRPNTSFCFLDIRSPGLGDTAMYLCATSGQLAAGNEQFFGPGTRLTVL.

This clonotype was seen a few times. This chain joins TRBV10-1 and TRBJ2-1, with D perhaps TRBD2 (6 bases). Germline V CDR1 and CDR2: WNHNN, SYGVQD (reference sequence). V was trimmed by 7 bases and J by 9 bases, leaving 16 bases between them. The CDR3 has 13 residues. The CDR3 coding sequence is TGCGCCAGCAACCCTGGAGGGTTGGGTGAGCAGTTCTTC. Amino acids: CASNPGGLGEQFF.

Many counts were recorded for this clonotype. V gene TRBV3-1 combines with J gene TRBJ2-1; 9 bases map to TRBD2. Unmatched junction bases numbered 4, after V lost 0 bases and J lost 10 bases. There are 14 residues in the CDR3. Germline CDR1 and CDR2: LGHDT and YNNKEL (reference sequence). This CDR3 reads CASSQEGLAGEQFF. The DNA of the CDR3 is TGTGCCAGCAGCCAAGAGGGCCTAGCGGGGGAGCAGTTCTTC.